Listed here are 29 T cell receptor beta chains from one sample, sequenced in a study of a mutant IDH1 vaccine in newly diagnosed glioma. No antigens are known for them. The table came from immunoSEQ multiplex PCR; TCRdb's copy has only in-frame clones and leaves some out. The sample has around 41,000 clones, approximately 90% seen once. Time point meaning: week 35, safety follow-up. Every vaccination contained 300 ug of the mutant IDH1 20-mer peptide and was paired with topical imiquimod. The sequences come from PBMCs, collected from a glioma patient whose treatment included an IDH1 peptide vaccine. Source of these receptors: a middle-aged man with glioma.

CDR3: CASSLAGPGNIQYF. For the CDR3, the DNA is TGTGCCAGCAGCTTGGCCGGGCCTGGAAACATTCAGTACTTC. The chain joins TRBV5-6 to TRBJ2-4; no clear D gene. CDR1 SGHDT and CDR2 YYEEEE come from the germline V gene. This CDR3 has 14 amino acids. V gave up 0 bases and J gave up 6 bases, with 10 bases separating them.

The chain uses TRBV6-1 and TRBJ2-2; 8 bases align to TRBD2. Germline V gives CDR1 MNHNS, CDR2 SASEGT. The CDR3 totals 14 residues. With 3 bases clipped from V and 3 bases from J, the junction kept 0 bases outside the gene matches. The CDR3: CASSETSDTGELFF. The CDR3 DNA follows: TGTGCCAGCAGTGAGACTAGCGACACCGGGGAGCTGTTTTTT.

The rearrangement joins TRBV13 to TRBJ1-1, with D unclear. V was shortened by 5 bases and J by 1 base, with 11 bases between the two germline ends. This CDR3 has 14 residues. Germline CDR1 and CDR2: PRHDT and FYEKMQ (reference sequence). In DNA form, the CDR3 reads TGTGCCAGCAGCCCGCCAGGCCCGAACACTGAAGCTTTCTTT. This translates into CASSPPGPNTEAFF.

This clone has just one count. The rearrangement uses TRBV19 and TRBJ2-7; D may be TRBD2 (5 bases). Trimming stripped 6 bases from V and 2 bases from J, with 8 bases between. This CDR3 spans 12 amino acids. Germline lookup yields CDR1 LNHDA and CDR2 SQIVND (reference sequence). The CDR3 reads CASRGGPYEQYF. CDR3 coding DNA: TGTGCCAGTAGAGGCGGGCCCTACGAGCAGTACTTC. Supplemented by reference TRBV19 and TRBJ2-7, the full variable domain reads DGGITQSPKYLFRKEGQNVTLSCEQNLNHDAMYWYRQDPGQGLRLIYYSQIVNDFQKGDIAEGYSVSREKKESFPLTVTSAQKNPTAFYLCASRGGPYEQYFGPGTRLTVT.

The chain recombines TRBV4-2 with TRBJ2-5, with 9 bases lining up with TRBD2. CDR3 length: 16 residues. The V and J ends lost 0 bases and 4 bases, in that order; junction bases with no gene match: 6. In germline, CDR1 is LGHNA, CDR2 YNFKEQ. The CDR3 spells CASSQEGRGGGETQYF. CDR3 coding DNA: TGTGCCAGCAGCCAAGAAGGGCGGGGGGGCGGAGAGACCCAGTACTTC.

In this sample, this clone turned up once. The V and J genes are TRBV6-5 and TRBJ1-2; D not certain. There are 14 residues in the CDR3. Germline loops: CDR1 MNHEY, CDR2 SVGAGI. The V end lost 4 bases, the J end lost 1 base, and 10 bases lay between the germline ends. In DNA, the CDR3 is TGTGCCAGCAGTTGGGCAGACCATAACTATGGCTACACCTTC. It is translated as CASSWADHNYGYTF.

The chain joins TRBV5-6 to TRBJ1-1; no clear D gene. Trimming left V 4 bases short and J 3 bases short, with 16 bases between. CDR3 size: 15 residues. From germline, CDR1 is SGHDT and CDR2 YYEEEE. Here the CDR3 reads CASSQPLIDYTEAFF. The CDR3, as DNA: TGTGCCAGCAGCCAACCGTTGATAGATTACACTGAAGCTTTCTTT.

The DNA of the CDR3 is TGCGCCAGCAGCTTGGCAACAGGGGATGGCTACACCTTC. Its translation is CASSLATGDGYTF. The chain is built from TRBV5-1 and TRBJ1-2; 7 bases match TRBD1. Looked up from germline, CDR1 is SGHRS and CDR2 is YFSETQ. This CDR3 is 13 amino acids long. Trimming removed 0 bases from V and 6 bases from J; junction bases left unmatched: 2. The complete variable domain, with remaining parts taken from reference TRBV5-1 and TRBJ1-2, reads KAGVTQTPRYLIKTRGQQVTLSCSPISGHRSVSWYQQTPGQGLQFLFEYFSETQRNKGNFPGRFSGRQFSNSRSEMNVSTLELGDSALYLCASSLATGDGYTFGSGTRLTVV.

The CDR3 is CASSARPRGTDTQYF. CDR3 DNA: TGTGCCAGCAGTGCGCGCCCGAGGGGAACAGATACGCAGTATTTT. The chain is built from TRBV6-1 and TRBJ2-3, with D tentatively TRBD1 or TRBD2 (5 bases each). The CDR3 is made up of 15 amino acids. CDR1 MNHNS and CDR2 SASEGT come from the germline V gene. The V end lost 4 bases, the J end lost 3 bases, and 14 bases lay between the germline ends.

The chain links TRBV28 to TRBJ1-1; 8 bases fit TRBD1. J lost 5 bases, V lost 4 bases, and 9 bases had no gene match. CDR3 length: 15 amino acids. Germline V CDR1 and CDR2: MDHEN, SYDVKM. Here the CDR3 DNA reads TGTGCCAGCAGTTCCCCAGGACAGGGAAGTACTGAAGCTTTCTTT. This translates into CASSSPGQGSTEAFF.

The CDR3 nucleotides are TGTGCCAGCAGTCGGACTAGCGCTGGGGACGAGCAGTACTTC. It encodes CASSRTSAGDEQYF. The chain combines TRBV6-6 with TRBJ2-7; TRBD2 matches 9 bases. Per germline, CDR1 MNHNY and CDR2 SVGAGI (reference sequence). The CDR3 runs 14 residues. The trim removed 5 bases at V and 5 bases at J, leaving 7 bases unmatched.

The CDR3 region has the DNA TGTGCCAGCAGCTCCGGGGACCGGCTACCAGATACGCAGTATTTT. Translating gives CASSSGDRLPDTQYF. V usage is TRBV5-6 and J usage is TRBJ2-3, with D possibly being TRBD1 or TRBD2 (5 bases each). Germline values: CDR1 SGHDT, CDR2 YYEEEE. The ends were cut back, 3 bases at V and 4 bases at J, with 15 bases in the middle. This CDR3 has 15 residues.

The chain joins TRBV6-5 to TRBJ2-3, with TRBD2 matching over 14 bases. The CDR3 has 16 amino acids. Germline V gene data show CDR1 as MNHEY and CDR2 as SVGAGI. V gave up 0 bases and J gave up 6 bases; unmatched junction bases: 2. The CDR3 reads CASSYSGTSGSDTQYF. The DNA for the CDR3 is TGTGCCAGCAGTTACTCGGGGACTAGCGGGAGTGATACGCAGTATTTT.

The rearrangement uses TRBV19 and TRBJ2-4; D ambiguous. The length of the CDR3 is 14 residues. The V end was cut by 5 bases, the J end by 3 bases, with 11 bases between. Germline V gene lookup returns CDR1 LNHDA and CDR2 SQIVND (reference sequence). The CDR3 DNA follows: TGTGCCAGTAGTTCAGTGACGGACAAAAACATTCAGTACTTC. Translated, it gives CASSSVTDKNIQYF.

This chain connects TRBV4-2 to TRBJ1-1; D ambiguous. The CDR3 sequence is 13 residues long. V lost 0 bases and J lost 5, with 7 bases in between. The germline gives CDR1 LGHNA, CDR2 YNFKEQ. CDR3 residues: CASSQEQFTEAFF. Written as DNA, the CDR3 is TGTGCCAGCAGCCAAGAGCAGTTTACTGAAGCTTTCTTT.

The rearrangement joins TRBV5-6 to TRBJ2-5; D not certain. Germline CDR1 reads SGHDT; CDR2 reads YYEEEE. Trimming stripped 0 bases from V and 5 bases from J, with 5 bases between. The CDR3 extends over 12 amino acids. CDR3 region: CASSLGWETQYF. The CDR3 DNA reads as TGTGCCAGCAGCTTGGGTTGGGAGACCCAGTACTTC.

The rearrangement uses TRBV5-6 and TRBJ1-5; 9 nucleotides agree with TRBD1. Germline V gene lookup returns CDR1 SGHDT and CDR2 YYEEEE. This CDR3 contains 16 residues. J was trimmed by 2 bases and V by 1 base; bases with no gene match: 4. The CDR3 sequence is CASSLRGQGGNQPQHF. The CDR3 DNA sequence: TGTGCCAGCAGCTTGCGGGGACAGGGTGGCAATCAGCCCCAGCATTTT.

The chain uses TRBV28 and TRBJ1-1, with a weak D call TRBD1 (5 bases). V was clipped by 3 bases and J by 8 bases, with 13 bases between them. The germline V gene has CDR1 MDHEN and CDR2 SYDVKM. The CDR3 sequence is 13 residues long. CDR3 protein: CASSFLSGQEAFF. The CDR3 region has the DNA TGTGCCAGCAGTTTCTTATCCGGACAAGAAGCTTTCTTT.

This clone was detected a few times. The rearrangement uses TRBV2 and TRBJ1-6; tentatively, D is TRBD1 (5 bases). This CDR3 is 13 amino acids long. V lost 8 bases and J lost 4, with 9 bases in between. Germline V gene data show CDR1 as SNHLY and CDR2 as FYNNEI. CDR3 sequence (DNA): TGTGCCAGCGTGGGGGAATATAATTCACCCCTCCACTTT. Protein: CASVGEYNSPLHF. The full variable domain, its missing parts supplied by reference TRBV2 and TRBJ1-6, is EPEVTQTPSHQVTQMGQEVILRCVPISNHLYFYWYRQILGQKVEFLVSFYNNEISEKSEIFDDQFSVERPDGSNFTLKIRSTKLEDSAMYFCASVGEYNSPLHFGNGTRLTVT.

The rearrangement links TRBV7-2 to TRBJ1-5; 9 bases line up with TRBD1. Trimming took 3 bases from V and 2 from J; bases not matched to a gene: 2. Germline V gene data show CDR1 as SGHTA and CDR2 as FQGNSA. The CDR3 spans 15 residues. The DNA for the CDR3 is TGTGCCAGCAGCTTGGGGGACAGGGGCAATCAGCCCCAGCATTTT. Its protein product is CASSLGDRGNQPQHF.

The rearrangement links TRBV6-5 to TRBJ2-7; D is possibly TRBD1 (6 bases). Germline CDR1 MNHEY, CDR2 SVGAGI. The CDR3 length is 15 residues. Between the trimmed V and J ends, which lost 4 bases and 0 bases, there was a span of 13 bases. For the CDR3, the DNA is TGTGCCAGCAGTTCCCTTATGGACAGCTCCTACGAGCAGTACTTC. Protein product: CASSSLMDSSYEQYF.

The chain carries TRBV5-1 and TRBJ2-5; a weak D match, TRBD2 (5 bases). The ends were cut back, 0 bases at V and 3 bases at J, with 9 bases in the middle. Germline V gene data show CDR1 as SGHRS and CDR2 as YFSETQ. This CDR3 has 14 amino acids. The CDR3 DNA follows: TGCGCCAGCAGCTTGGGGACTGTGAAAGAGACCCAGTACTTC. This sequence encodes CASSLGTVKETQYF.

This chain connects TRBV6-5 to TRBJ2-3; 7 bases agree with TRBD2. The CDR3 runs 15 residues. The germline V gene has CDR1 MNHEY and CDR2 SVGAGI. With V trimmed by 2 bases and J by 4 bases, 6 bases remained unmatched. The CDR3 loop is CASSYREGSADTQYF. The CDR3 nucleotides read TGTGCCAGCAGTTACAGGGAGGGGTCGGCAGATACGCAGTATTTT.

The genes are TRBV29-1 and TRBJ2-7, with D possibly called TRBD1 or TRBD2 (6 bases each). Germline-derived CDR1 and CDR2 are SQVTM and ANQGSEA. The CDR3 has 14 residues. With 6 bases removed from V and 0 bases from J, the gap between germline ends came to 15 bases. CDR3 coding DNA: TGCAGCGTCGGCGGGGACAATCTCTCCTACGAGCAGTACTTC. This codes for CSVGGDNLSYEQYF.

The V call is TRBV7-9, the J call TRBJ2-5; 7 bases are shared with TRBD2. Gene TRBJ2-7 matches the end of the DNA better, so the J call may be wrong. Germline V gene lookup returns CDR1 SEHNR and CDR2 FQNEAQ (reference sequence). This CDR3 is 17 amino acids long. The CDR3 reads CASSSLRPLGGYYEQYF. The CDR3 DNA reads TGTGCCAGCAGCTCATTAAGACCCTTGGGAGGGTACTACGAGCAGTACTTC.

The chain carries TRBV29-1 and TRBJ2-4, with D perhaps given as TRBD1 or TRBD2 (5 bases each). Per germline, CDR1 SQVTM and CDR2 ANQGSEA. The CDR3 has 11 residues. V gave up 4 bases and J gave up 6 bases, with 7 bases separating them. CDR3 region: CSVGGGNIQYF. CDR3 nucleotide sequence: TGCAGCGTTGGTGGGGGAAACATTCAGTACTTC.

The chain links TRBV11-3 to TRBJ1-1, with 8 bases that match TRBD1. CDR1 and CDR2 from the germline V gene are SGHNT and YENEEA. The length of the CDR3 is 16 residues. V shed 3 bases and J 6 bases; nucleotides not matched to a gene: 12. For the CDR3, the DNA is TGTGCCAGCAGCTTCGCCAGGGGACAGGCGAGACCTGAAGCTTTCTTT. It yields the protein CASSFARGQARPEAFF.

This clone showed up just once. The V call is TRBV7-2, the J call TRBJ1-2; the D gene is possibly TRBD1 (6 bases). Germline CDR1 SGHTA, CDR2 FQGNSA. V was shortened by 1 base and J by 3 bases, with 9 bases between the two germline ends. This CDR3 has 14 amino acids. CDR3 in amino acids: CASSLGSGDYGYTF. DNA of the CDR3: TGTGCCAGCAGCTTAGGGTCAGGGGACTATGGCTACACCTTC.

This chain joins TRBV25-1 and TRBJ2-2; 8 nucleotides agree with TRBD2. V was pared by 3 bases and J by 6 bases, with 6 bases of the junction left unmatched. The CDR3 contains 15 residues. Germline assignment: CDR1 MGHDK and CDR2 SYGVNS. CDR3 residues: CASSDPGGAAGELFF. The DNA of the CDR3 is TGTGCCAGCAGTGACCCCGGGGGGGCAGCCGGGGAGCTGTTTTTT.